This T cell receptor beta chain was profiled in a study of blood T cell repertoires in COVID-19. Study overall: The United States, Italy and Spain provided the acute and convalescent COVID-19 samples. T cells, B-cell-depleted T cells, or PBMCs supplied cDNA or gDNA.

The CDR3 is 16 amino acids. V shed 5 bases and J 2 bases; nucleotides not matched to a gene: 8. Germline assignment: CDR1 LNHDA and CDR2 SQIVND (reference sequence). In the source study's methods: Estimates of nucleated cell counts were drawn from the amplification of reference gene primers. This table comes from immunoSEQ multiplex PCR, and its TCRdb copy is limited to in-frame clones, with some not included. The V and J calls and clone size come from that table; D and trimming were worked out from the DNA. The table shows about 150,000 clones, with 75% to 85% occurring only once. This sequence was found in a woman between 45 and 60 years old with acute or convalescent COVID-19. The V and J genes are TRBV19 and TRBJ2-1; the match to TRBD1 covers 8 bases. Sequencing was carried out using peripheral blood. CDR3 protein: CASSSRQGAAYNEQFF. In DNA, the CDR3 is TGTGCCAGTAGTTCACGTCAGGGGGCCGCCTACAATGAGCAGTTCTTC.